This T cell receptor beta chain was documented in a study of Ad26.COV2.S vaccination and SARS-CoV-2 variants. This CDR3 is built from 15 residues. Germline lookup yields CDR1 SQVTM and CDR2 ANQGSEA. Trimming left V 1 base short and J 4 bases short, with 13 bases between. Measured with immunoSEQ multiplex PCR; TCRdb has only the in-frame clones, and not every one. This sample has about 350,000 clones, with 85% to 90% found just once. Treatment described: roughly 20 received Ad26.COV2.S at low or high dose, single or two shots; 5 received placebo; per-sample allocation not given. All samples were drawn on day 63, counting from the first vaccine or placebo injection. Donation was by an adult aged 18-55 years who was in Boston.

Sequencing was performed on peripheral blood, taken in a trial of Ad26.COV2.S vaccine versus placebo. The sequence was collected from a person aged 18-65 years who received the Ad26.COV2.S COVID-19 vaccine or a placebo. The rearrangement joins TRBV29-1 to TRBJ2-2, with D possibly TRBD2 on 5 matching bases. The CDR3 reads CSVEVLGQFTGELFF. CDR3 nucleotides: TGCAGCGTTGAAGTACTAGGGCAATTCACCGGGGAGCTGTTTTTT.